The rows below give T cell receptor beta chains drawn from one sample of a study of T cell changes during pregnancy in multiple sclerosis. The assay was immunoSEQ multiplex PCR, and TCRdb's table has in-frame clones only and misses some. The table shows around 56,000 clones, with about 91% occurring only once. This sample comprised peripheral blood, obtained after pregnancy. The receptor source for this set is a female donor with multiple sclerosis, enrolled in a pregnancy study. Both conserved end residues are part of each CDR3. The order of the fields is D gene, J gene, V gene, CDR3 protein, CDR3 DNA. The D gene is left open where the match is weak.

. TRBJ1-6 TRBV5-1 CASKVSGGGNSPLHF TGCGCCAGCAAGGTCTCGGGGGGCGGAAATTCACCCCTCCACTTT
TRBD1 TRBJ1-2 TRBV12-5 CASGPTGDYGYTF TGTGCTAGTGGACCGACAGGGGACTATGGCTACACCTTC
TRBD2 TRBJ2-5 TRBV10-3 CATRAGGSQETQYF TGTGCCACCCGAGCGGGGGGGTCCCAAGAGACCCAGTACTTC
TRBD1 TRBJ2-7 TRBV5-1 CASSDRDRGGEQYF TGCGCCAGCAGCGACCGGGACAGGGGTGGTGAGCAGTACTTC
. TRBJ2-5 TRBV4-1 CASSQGHRQETQYF TGCGCCAGCAGCCAAGGACACCGCCAAGAGACCCAGTACTTC
. TRBJ1-4 TRBV30 CAWKIQAGEKLFF TGTGCCTGGAAGATACAGGCAGGGGAAAAACTGTTTTTT
. TRBJ1-5 TRBV10-2 CASNKQGGNQPQHF TGCGCCAGCAACAAGCAGGGCGGCAATCAGCCCCAGCATTTT
. TRBJ1-2 TRBV18 CASSVQGPTSYGYTF TGTGCCAGCTCGGTACAGGGCCCGACTTCCTATGGCTACACCTTC
TRBD1 TRBJ2-1 TRBV12-5 CASGLGGQGLNEQFF TGTGCTAGTGGTTTGGGGGGACAGGGTTTGAATGAGCAGTTCTTC
TRBD1 TRBJ1-4 TRBV5-4 CASSYRGHEKLFF TGTGCCAGCAGCTACAGGGGGCATGAAAAACTGTTTTTT
TRBD1 TRBJ2-3 TRBV6-4 CASGNRGDTDTQYF TGTGCCAGCGGAAACAGGGGGGACACAGATACGCAGTATTTT
TRBD1 TRBJ2-5 TRBV2 CASSAWDRGETQYF TGTGCCAGCAGTGCGTGGGACAGAGGGGAGACCCAGTACTTC
. TRBJ2-1 TRBV11-2 CASSLAPQGRNEQFF TGTGCCAGCAGCTTAGCCCCTCAGGGAAGGAATGAGCAGTTCTTC
. TRBJ2-1 TRBV29-1 CSVDRGDRYNEQFF TGCAGCGTTGATCGCGGGGACAGATACAATGAGCAGTTCTTC
TRBD1 TRBJ2-1 TRBV10-3 CAISERQGLSQFF TGTGCCATCAGTGAGCGACAGGGATTATCGCAGTTCTTC